This TCR beta chain derives from a study of response to subunit inactivated influenza vaccine. Each CDR3 protein is one row after TCRdb ran MiXCR on the RT-PCR reads. The table lists about 650,000 distinct CDR3 sequences, around 15% of them singletons. The CDR3 contains 14 residues. The junction had 3 bases not matched to a gene; V was cut back by 1 base and J by 4 bases. Germline V gene lookup returns CDR1 SGHTA and CDR2 FQGNSA. The table lists this clonotype with a few counts. Antigen: not known. Points from the study as a whole: Researchers suggested that each seasonal influenza vaccination recruits few new T cells.

The input for sequencing was PBMCs from blood, taken 14 days before vaccination. V gene TRBV7-2 combines with J gene TRBJ2-7; 8 bases line up with TRBD1. The source of this sequence is a man aged 50 to 59 who received an inactivated influenza vaccine. The CDR3 loop reads CASSLDRGWYEQYF. CDR3 nucleotides: TGTGCCAGCAGCTTAGACAGGGGGTGGTACGAGCAGTACTTC.